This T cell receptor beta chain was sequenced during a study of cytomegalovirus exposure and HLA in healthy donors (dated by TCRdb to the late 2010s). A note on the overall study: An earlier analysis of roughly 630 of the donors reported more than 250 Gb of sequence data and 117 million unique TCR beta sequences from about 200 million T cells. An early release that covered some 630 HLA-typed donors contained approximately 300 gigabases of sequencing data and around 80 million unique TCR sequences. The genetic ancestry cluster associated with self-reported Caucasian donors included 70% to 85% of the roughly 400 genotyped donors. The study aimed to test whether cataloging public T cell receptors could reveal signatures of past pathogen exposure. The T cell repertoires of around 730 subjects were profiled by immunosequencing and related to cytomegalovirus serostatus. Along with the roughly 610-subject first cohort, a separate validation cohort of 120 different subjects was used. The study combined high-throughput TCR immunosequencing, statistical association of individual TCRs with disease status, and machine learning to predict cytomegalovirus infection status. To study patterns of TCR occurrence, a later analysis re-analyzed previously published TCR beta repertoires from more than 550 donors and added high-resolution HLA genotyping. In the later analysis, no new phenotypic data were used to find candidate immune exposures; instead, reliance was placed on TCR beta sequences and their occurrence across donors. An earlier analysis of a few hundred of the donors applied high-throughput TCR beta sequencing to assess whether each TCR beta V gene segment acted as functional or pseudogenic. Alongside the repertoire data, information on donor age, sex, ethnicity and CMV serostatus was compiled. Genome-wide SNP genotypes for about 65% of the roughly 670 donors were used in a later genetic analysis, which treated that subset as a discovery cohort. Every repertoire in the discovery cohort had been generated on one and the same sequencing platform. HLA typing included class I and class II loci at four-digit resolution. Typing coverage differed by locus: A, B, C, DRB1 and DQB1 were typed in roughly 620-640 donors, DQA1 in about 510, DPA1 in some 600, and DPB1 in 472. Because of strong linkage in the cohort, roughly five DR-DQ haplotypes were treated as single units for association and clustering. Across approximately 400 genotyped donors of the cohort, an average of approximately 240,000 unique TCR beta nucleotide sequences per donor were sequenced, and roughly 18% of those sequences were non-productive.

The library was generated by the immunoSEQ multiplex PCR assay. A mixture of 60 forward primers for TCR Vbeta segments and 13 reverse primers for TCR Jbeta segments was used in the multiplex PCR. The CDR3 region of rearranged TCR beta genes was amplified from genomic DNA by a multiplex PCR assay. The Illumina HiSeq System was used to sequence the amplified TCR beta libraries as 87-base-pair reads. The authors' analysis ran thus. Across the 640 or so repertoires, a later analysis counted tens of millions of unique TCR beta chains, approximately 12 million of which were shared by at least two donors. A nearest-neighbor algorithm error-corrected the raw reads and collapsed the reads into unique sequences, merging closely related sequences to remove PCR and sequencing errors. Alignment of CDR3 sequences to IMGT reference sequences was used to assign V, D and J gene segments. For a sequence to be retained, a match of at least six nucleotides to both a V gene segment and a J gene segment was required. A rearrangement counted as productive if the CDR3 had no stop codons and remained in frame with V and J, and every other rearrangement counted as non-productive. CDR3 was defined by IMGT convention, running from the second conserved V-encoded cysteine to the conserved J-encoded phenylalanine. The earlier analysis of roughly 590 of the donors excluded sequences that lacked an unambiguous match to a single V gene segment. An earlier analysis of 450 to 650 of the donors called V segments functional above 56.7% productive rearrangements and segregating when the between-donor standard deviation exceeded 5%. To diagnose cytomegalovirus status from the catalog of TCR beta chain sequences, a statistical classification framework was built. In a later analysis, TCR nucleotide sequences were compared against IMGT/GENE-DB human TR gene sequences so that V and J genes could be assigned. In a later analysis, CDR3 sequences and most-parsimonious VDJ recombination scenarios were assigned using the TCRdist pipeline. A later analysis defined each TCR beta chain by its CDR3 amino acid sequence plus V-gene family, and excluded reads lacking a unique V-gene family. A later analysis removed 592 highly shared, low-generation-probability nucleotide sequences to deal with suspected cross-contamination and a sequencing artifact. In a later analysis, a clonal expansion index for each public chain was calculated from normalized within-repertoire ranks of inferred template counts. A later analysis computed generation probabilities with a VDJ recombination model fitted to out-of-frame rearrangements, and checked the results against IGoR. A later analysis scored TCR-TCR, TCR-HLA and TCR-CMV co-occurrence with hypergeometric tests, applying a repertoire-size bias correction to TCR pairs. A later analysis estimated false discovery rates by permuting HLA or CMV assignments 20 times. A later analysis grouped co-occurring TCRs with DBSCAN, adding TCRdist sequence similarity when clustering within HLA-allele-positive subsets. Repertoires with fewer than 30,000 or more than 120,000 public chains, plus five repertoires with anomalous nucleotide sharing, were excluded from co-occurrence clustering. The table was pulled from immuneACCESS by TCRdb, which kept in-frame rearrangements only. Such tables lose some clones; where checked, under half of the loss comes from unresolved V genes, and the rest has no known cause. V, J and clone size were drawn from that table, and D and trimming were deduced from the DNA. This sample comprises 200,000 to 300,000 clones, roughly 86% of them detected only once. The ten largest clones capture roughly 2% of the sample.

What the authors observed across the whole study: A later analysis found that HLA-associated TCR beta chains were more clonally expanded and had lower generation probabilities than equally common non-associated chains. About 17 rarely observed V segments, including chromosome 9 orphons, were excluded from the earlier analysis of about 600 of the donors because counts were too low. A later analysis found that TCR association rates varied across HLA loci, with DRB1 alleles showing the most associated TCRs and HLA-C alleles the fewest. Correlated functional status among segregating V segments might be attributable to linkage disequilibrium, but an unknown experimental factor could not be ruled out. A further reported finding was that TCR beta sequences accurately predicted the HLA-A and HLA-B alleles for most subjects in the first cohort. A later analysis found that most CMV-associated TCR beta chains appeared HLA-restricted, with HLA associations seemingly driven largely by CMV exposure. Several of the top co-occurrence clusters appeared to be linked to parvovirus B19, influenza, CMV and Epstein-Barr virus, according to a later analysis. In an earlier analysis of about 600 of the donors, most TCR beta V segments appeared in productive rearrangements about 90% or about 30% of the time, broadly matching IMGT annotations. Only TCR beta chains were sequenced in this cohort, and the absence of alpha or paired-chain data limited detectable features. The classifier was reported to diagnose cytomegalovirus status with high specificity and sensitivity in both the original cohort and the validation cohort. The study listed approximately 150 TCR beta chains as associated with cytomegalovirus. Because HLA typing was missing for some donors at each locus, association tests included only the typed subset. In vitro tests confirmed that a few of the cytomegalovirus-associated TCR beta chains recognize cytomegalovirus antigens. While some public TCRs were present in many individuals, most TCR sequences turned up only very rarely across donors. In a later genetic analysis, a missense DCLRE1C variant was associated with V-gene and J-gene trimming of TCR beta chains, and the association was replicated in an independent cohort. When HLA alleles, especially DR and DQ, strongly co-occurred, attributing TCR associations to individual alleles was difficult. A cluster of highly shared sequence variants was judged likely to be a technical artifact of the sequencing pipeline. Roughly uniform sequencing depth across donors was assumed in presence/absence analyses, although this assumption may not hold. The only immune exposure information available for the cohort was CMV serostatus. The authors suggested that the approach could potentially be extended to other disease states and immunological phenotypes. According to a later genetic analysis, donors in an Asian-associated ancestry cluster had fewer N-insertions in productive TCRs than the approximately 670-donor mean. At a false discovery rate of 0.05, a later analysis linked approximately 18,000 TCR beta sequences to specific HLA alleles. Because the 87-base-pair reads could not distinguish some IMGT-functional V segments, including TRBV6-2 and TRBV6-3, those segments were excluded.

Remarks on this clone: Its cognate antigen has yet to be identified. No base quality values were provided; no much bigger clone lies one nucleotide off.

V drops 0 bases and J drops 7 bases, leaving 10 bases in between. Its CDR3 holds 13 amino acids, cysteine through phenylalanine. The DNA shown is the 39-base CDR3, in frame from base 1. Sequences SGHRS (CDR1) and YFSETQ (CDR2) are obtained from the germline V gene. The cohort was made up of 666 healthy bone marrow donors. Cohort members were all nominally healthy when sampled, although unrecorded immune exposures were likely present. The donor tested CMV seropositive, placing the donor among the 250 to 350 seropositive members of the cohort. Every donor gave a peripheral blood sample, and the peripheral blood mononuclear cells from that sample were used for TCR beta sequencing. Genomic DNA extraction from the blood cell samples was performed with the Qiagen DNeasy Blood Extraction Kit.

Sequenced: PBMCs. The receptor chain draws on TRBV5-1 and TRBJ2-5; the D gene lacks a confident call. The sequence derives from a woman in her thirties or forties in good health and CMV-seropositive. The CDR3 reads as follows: CASSLGSLGTQYF. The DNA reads TGCGCCAGCAGCTTGGGGAGCCTTGGGACCCAGTACTTC.